This is a list of T cell receptor beta chains from one sample in a study of identifying expanded T cells in peripheral blood. TCRdb's table, derived via immunoSEQ multiplex PCR, lists solely in-frame clones and lacks some. There are 45,000 to 60,000 clones in the sample; about four fifths occur only once, and approximately 17% lies in the top ten. The sample was blood. These receptors came from a person between 18 and 70 years old in good health. Both conserved end residues are part of each CDR3. Fields, in order: J gene, V gene, CDR3 protein.

j_gene: TRBJ1-2
v_gene: TRBV19
CDR3aa: CASRRAGDYYGYTF

j_gene: TRBJ1-2
v_gene: TRBV19
CDR3aa: CASSRGQVINYGYTF

j_gene: TRBJ1-2
v_gene: TRBV6-1
CDR3aa: CASRANYGYTF

j_gene: TRBJ2-5
v_gene: TRBV18
CDR3aa: CASSLGLQETQYF

j_gene: TRBJ2-5
v_gene: TRBV18
CDR3aa: CASSQGLAETQYF

j_gene: TRBJ2-1
v_gene: TRBV7-3
CDR3aa: CASPRPRGTQEQFF

j_gene: TRBJ2-3
v_gene: TRBV19
CDR3aa: CASSPGQGLYTQYF

j_gene: TRBJ2-7
v_gene: TRBV7-2
CDR3aa: CASSLIQGYEQYF

j_gene: TRBJ1-5
v_gene: TRBV5-8
CDR3aa: CASSRGPINQPQHF

j_gene: TRBJ2-4
v_gene: TRBV4-2
CDR3aa: CASSQDNRGVKFIQYF

j_gene: TRBJ1-3
v_gene: TRBV7-2
CDR3aa: CASSFLGGDSGNTIYF

j_gene: TRBJ2-7
v_gene: TRBV19
CDR3aa: CASSQQGSSYEQYF

j_gene: TRBJ1-2
v_gene: TRBV4-1
CDR3aa: CASSQTGSYGYTF